The sequence of this TCR beta chain was determined in a study of T cells after yellow fever vaccination. CDR1 is MNHEY, CDR2 SVGEGT, per germline. The CDR3 contains 15 residues. V lost 7 bases to trimming and J lost 2 bases; unmatched junction nucleotides: 7. One entry per CDR3 protein, called by TCRdb with MiXCR from the 5' RACE reads. The profile covers approximately 580,000 distinct CDR3 sequences, with about 17% appearing a single time and 17% taken by the ten largest. The chain couples TRBV6-2 or TRBV6-3 to TRBJ1-5, with 8 bases aligning to TRBD1. This clonotype was sampled from a man aged 18 to 29 who received the YFV17D yellow fever vaccine. Sequencing was performed on PBMCs, taken 5 to 6 days after the first yellow fever vaccination. The CDR3 protein is CASTPDREGNQPQHF. The CDR3 DNA follows: TGTGCCAGCACCCCGGACAGGGAGGGCAATCAGCCCCAGCATTTT.